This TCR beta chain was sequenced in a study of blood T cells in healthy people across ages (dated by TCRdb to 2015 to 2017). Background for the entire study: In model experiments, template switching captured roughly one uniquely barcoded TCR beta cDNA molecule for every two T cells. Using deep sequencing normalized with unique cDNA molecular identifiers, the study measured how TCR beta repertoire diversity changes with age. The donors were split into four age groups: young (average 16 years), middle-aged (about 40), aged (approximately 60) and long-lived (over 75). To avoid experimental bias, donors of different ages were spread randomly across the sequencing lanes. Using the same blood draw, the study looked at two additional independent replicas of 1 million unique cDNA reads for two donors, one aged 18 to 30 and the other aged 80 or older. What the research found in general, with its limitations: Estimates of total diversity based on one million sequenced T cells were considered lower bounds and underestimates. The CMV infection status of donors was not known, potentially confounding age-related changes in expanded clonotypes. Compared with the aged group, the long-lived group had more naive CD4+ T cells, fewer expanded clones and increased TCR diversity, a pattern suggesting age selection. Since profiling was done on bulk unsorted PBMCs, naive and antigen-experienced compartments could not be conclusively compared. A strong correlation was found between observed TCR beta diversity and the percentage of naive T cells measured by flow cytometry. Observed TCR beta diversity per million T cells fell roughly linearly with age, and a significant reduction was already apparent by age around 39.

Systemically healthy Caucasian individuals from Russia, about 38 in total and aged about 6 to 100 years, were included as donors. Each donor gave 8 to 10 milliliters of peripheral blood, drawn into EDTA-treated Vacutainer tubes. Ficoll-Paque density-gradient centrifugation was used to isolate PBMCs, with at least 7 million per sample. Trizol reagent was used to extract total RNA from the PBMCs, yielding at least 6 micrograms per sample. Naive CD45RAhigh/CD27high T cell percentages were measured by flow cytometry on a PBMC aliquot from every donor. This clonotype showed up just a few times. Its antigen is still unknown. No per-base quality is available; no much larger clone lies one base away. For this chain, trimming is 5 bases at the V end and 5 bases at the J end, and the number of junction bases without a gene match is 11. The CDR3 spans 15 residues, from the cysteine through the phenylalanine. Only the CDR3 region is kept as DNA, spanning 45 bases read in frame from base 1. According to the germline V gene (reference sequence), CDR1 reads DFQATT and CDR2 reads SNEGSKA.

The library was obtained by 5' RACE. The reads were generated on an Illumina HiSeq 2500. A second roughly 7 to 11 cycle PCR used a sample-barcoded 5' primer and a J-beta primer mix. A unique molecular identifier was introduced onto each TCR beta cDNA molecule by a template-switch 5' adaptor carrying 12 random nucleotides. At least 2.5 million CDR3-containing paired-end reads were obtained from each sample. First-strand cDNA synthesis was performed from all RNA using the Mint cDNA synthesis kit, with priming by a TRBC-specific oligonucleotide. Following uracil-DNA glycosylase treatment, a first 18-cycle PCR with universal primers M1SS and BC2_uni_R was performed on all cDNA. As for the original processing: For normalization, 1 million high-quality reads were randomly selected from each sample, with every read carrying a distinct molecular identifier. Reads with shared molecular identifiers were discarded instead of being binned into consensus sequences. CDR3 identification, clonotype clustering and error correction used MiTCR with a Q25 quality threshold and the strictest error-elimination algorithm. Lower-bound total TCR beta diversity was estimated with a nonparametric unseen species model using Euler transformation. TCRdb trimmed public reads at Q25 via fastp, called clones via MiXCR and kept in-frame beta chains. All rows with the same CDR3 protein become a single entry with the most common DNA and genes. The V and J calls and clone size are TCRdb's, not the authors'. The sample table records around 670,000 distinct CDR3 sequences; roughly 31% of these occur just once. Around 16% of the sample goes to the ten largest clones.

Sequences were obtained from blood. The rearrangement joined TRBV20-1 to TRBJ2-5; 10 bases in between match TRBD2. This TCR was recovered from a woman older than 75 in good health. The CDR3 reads CSAPGVSGGAETQYF. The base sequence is TGCAGTGCTCCGGGTGTGAGCGGGGGGGCCGAGACCCAGTACTTC.